This T cell receptor beta chain is drawn from a study of PD-L1 blockade in urothelial cancer (dated by TCRdb to the late 2010s). With respect to the entire study: Every patient began therapy at some point between 2013 and 2015 and was given atezolizumab 1,200 mg intravenously every 3 weeks. About 90% of the 29 patients were identified as males with urothelial cancer of bladder origin, and a prior smoking history was reported by 18 of 29 patients. An ECOG performance status of 0 or 1 was recorded for the patients, and 0 to 3 prior chemotherapy regimens had been received by the patients. Blood samples were analyzed at 3 weeks after treatment start (second dose) and at 6 weeks after treatment start. A median of roughly 140,000 T cells and around 81,000 unique TCRs was obtained from blood samples, and a median clonality of around 0.08 was observed. An exploratory multi-omic analysis was conducted of the somatic, immune and clinical correlates of response to PD-L1 blockade with atezolizumab in urothelial cancer. Pretreatment tumor samples, along with matched peripheral blood serially collected before and after atezolizumab treatment, were subjected to TCR sequencing. Progression-free survival longer than 6 months counted as durable clinical benefit, and TCR features were additionally tested against both progression-free and overall survival. Whole exome sequencing and RNA sequencing of pretreatment tumors were performed alongside TCR sequencing in the same patients. Under ten patients reached durable clinical benefit, while 15 to 20 patients did not. Approximately 30 patients had pretreatment blood TCR-seq, some 25 had at least one posttreatment blood collection, and some 25 had tumor TCR-seq. Overall study outcomes, separate from this receptor: Greater expansion of tumor-associated TCR clones in peripheral blood 3 weeks after the start of treatment was observed in patients with durable benefit (n ≈ 22, p = 0.022). A pretreatment peripheral blood TCR clonality below the median was linked to improved progression-free and overall survival. Because of the small sample size (n ≈ 27) and the many exploratory analyses performed, the results are intended to be regarded as hypothesis-generating.

The intended sense of this specimen's time point label: pretreatment peripheral blood. A total of 29 patients with locally advanced or metastatic urothelial carcinoma, treated at Memorial Sloan Kettering on a trial protocol, made up the cohort. Peripheral blood mononuclear cells were collected pretreatment and during treatment, at between 1 and 8 total time points per patient. The Qiagen DNeasy Blood extraction kit was used to purify genomic DNA from total PBMCs and from tumor samples. PBMCs were collected pretreatment and during treatment and were isolated and stored as previously described. Each PCR received spiked-in synthetic TCR analog templates so that absolute template abundance could be estimated from read counts. The immunoSEQ assay was used to amplify TCRbeta CDR3 regions from genomic DNA with bias-controlled V and J gene primers. Sequencing of rearranged TCRbeta segments was done at approximately 20X coverage. Per the authors' processing: Clustering was used to correct sequencing errors, and CDR3s were annotated against IMGT to assign V, D and J genes. Downstream analyses used only productive TCRbeta rearrangements, leaving out any out-of-frame or stop-codon sequences. Clonality was calculated as one minus the Shannon entropy normalized by the log of the number of unique productive sequences. Fisher's exact test with Benjamini-Hochberg correction, using a cutoff of adjusted p below 0.01, was how clones that differed between time points or between blood and tumor were identified. Held by TCRdb, this immuneACCESS table contains in-frame sequences only and omits some clones. Under half of the omission traces to an unresolved V gene where checked; the cause of the rest is unknown. V and J calls and clone size follow that table, whereas D and trimming were derived from the DNA. This sample gives approximately 48,000 clones in total; approximately 90% of them show up just once. The ten largest clones add up to 14% to 15% of the sample.

A remark on this clone: This receptor's antigen is unknown. No base quality information exists; no much larger clone differs at one position.

The CDR3 sequence holds 14 residues, the cysteine and phenylalanine included. CDR3 DNA only is kept here, 42 bases in frame from base 1. V loses 4 bases, J loses 2 bases, and the germline ends lie 11 bases apart. CDR1 SEHNR and CDR2 FQNEAQ are derived from the germline V gene (reference sequence). Recombination connected TRBV7-9 to TRBJ1-2; possibly the D gene is TRBD1, per 5 matching bases. Specimen: PBMCs, collected around atezolizumab (anti-PD-L1) treatment. This clonotype originated in a woman aged 55-75 years with urothelial cancer. CDR3 region: CASSSRAGNYGYTF. The sequence in DNA is TGTGCCAGCAGCTCCCGAGCAGGGAACTATGGCTACACCTTC.